This TCR beta chain was retrieved from a study of cytomegalovirus exposure and HLA in healthy donors. Study findings and constraints: CMV serostatus was the sole immune exposure data available. In an earlier analysis, most TCR beta V segments were productive about 87% or about 30% of the time.

Losses at the gene ends were 7 bases for V and 7 bases for J; bases not matched to a gene: 10. Germline V lookup: CDR1 MNHNS, CDR2 SASEGT. The CDR3 is 15 residues long. PCR employed 60 Vbeta and 13 Jbeta primers. Sequencing used immunoSEQ multiplex PCR; TCRdb keeps in-frame clones, though not all of them. The profile shows roughly 150,000 clones, roughly 75% of them singletons. This clone turned up a few times. As yet, its antigen is unknown. The rearrangement uses TRBV6-1 and TRBJ1-5; the match to TRBD1 covers 10 bases. The receptor's source is a man between 18 and 35 years old in good health and CMV-seropositive. The material sequenced was PBMCs. The CDR3 spells CASILTGTGAQPQHF. Here the CDR3 DNA reads TGTGCCAGCATCCTAACCGGGACAGGGGCCCAGCCCCAGCATTTT.